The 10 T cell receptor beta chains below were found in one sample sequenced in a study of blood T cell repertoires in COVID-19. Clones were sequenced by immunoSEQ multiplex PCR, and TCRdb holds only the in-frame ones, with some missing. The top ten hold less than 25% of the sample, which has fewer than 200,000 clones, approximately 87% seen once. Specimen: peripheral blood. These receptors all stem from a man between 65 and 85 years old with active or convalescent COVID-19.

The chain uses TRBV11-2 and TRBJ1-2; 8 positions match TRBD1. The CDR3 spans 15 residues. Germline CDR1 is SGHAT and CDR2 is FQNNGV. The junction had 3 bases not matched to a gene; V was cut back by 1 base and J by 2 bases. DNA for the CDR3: TGTGCCAGCAGCTTAGTGGCAGGGGGCAACTATGGCTACACCTTC. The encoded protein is CASSLVAGGNYGYTF.

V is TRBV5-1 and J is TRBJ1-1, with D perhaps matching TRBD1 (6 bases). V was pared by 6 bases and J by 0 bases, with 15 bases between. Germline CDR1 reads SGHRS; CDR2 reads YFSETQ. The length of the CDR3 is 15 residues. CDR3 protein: CASKVQGLMNTEAFF. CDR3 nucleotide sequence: TGCGCCAGCAAGGTACAGGGCCTCATGAACACTGAAGCTTTCTTT.

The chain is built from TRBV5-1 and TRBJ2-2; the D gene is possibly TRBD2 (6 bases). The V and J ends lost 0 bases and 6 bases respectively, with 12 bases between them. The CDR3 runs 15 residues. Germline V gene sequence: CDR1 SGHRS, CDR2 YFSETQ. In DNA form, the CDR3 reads TGCGCCAGCAGCTTGGTAGCGGCCGGGGCCGGGGAGCTGTTTTTT. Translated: CASSLVAAGAGELFF.

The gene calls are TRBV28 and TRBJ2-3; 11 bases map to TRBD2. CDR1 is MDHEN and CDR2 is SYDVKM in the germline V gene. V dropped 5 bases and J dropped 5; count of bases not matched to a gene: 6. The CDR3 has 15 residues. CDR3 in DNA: TGTGCCAGCAGTACTAGCGGGAGAATGCGAGATACGCAGTATTTT. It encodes CASSTSGRMRDTQYF. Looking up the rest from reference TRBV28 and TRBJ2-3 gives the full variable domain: DVKVTQSSRYLVKRTGEKVFLECVQDMDHENMFWYRQDPGLGLRLIYFSYDVKMKEKGDIPEGYSVSREKKERFSLILESASTNQTSMYLCASSTSGRMRDTQYFGPGTRLTVL.

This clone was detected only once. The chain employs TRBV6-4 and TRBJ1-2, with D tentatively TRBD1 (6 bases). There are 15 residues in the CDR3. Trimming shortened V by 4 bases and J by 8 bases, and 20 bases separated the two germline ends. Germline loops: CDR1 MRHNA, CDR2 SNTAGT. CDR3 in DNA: TGTGCCAGCAGTGCGCTAGGGGGTGATTCTGGAGGCTACACCTTC. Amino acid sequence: CASSALGGDSGGYTF.

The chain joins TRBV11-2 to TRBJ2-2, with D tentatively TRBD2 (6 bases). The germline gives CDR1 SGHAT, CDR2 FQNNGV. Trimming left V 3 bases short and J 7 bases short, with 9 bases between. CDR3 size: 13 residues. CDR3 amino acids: CASSLEGSGELFF. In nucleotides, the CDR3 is TGTGCCAGCAGCTTGGAGGGGAGCGGGGAGCTGTTTTTT.

CDR3 bases: TGTGCCAGCAGTGTCGAGACAGGGGGGAATCAGCCCCAGCATTTT. Protein: CASSVETGGNQPQHF. J is TRBJ1-5 and V is TRBV2; 9 positions agree with TRBD1. The germline CDR1 and CDR2 sequences are SNHLY and FYNNEI. This CDR3 is built from 15 residues. The trim removed 4 bases at V and 4 bases at J, leaving 5 bases unmatched.

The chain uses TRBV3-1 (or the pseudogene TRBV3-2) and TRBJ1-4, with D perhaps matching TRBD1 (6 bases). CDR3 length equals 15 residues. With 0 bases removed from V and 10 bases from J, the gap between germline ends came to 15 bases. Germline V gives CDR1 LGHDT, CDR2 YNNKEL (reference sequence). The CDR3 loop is CASSQDEGGRGKLFF. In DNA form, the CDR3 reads TGTGCCAGCAGCCAAGATGAAGGGGGGAGGGGAAAACTGTTTTTT.

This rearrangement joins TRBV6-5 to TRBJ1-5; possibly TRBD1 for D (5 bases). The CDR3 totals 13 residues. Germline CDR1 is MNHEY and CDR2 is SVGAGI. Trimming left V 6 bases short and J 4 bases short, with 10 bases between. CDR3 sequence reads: CASRPGRNQPQHF. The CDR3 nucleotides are TGTGCCAGCAGGCCAGGGAGGAATCAGCCCCAGCATTTT.

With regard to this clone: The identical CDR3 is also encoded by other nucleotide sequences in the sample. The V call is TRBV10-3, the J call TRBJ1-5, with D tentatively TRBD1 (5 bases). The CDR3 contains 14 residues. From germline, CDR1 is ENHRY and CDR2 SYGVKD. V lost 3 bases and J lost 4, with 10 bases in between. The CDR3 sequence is CAISDRGGNQPQHF. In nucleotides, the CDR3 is TGTGCCATCAGTGATCGGGGGGGGAATCAGCCCCAGCATTTT.